This T cell receptor beta chain originates from a study of blood T cell repertoires in COVID-19. Study context: Researchers got acute and convalescent COVID-19 samples from the United States, Italy and Spain.

The protocol was immunoSEQ multiplex PCR, while the TCRdb copy is restricted to in-frame clones and leaves out a portion. The sample shows under 75,000 clones, roughly 80% of them seen only once. The sample comprised peripheral blood. The sequence derives from a woman aged 70-85 years with acute or convalescent COVID-19.

CDR3 residues: CASSEPNPTDTQYF. The CDR3 region has the DNA TGTGCCAGCAGCGAGCCCAATCCCACAGATACGCAGTATTTT. The chain uses TRBV6-5 and TRBJ2-3; D is unresolved. The CDR3 sequence is 14 residues long. V was cut by 6 bases and J by 2 bases, with 12 bases left in between. The germline V gene encodes CDR1 MNHEY and CDR2 SVGAGI.